One T cell receptor beta chain is described in this entry. What it recognizes is unknown. These data are taken from a study of CD8 T cells in Susac syndrome. The CDR3 totals 15 residues. CDR1 is MNHEY and CDR2 is SVGAGI in the germline V gene. V gave up 6 bases and J gave up 5 bases; unmatched junction bases: 9. Study-wide results and limits: It was acknowledged in the study that its TCR sequencing and HLA analysis involved a relatively small number of individuals.

Sequencing of TCR beta was undertaken in CD8+ and CD4+ T cells derived from blood. TEMRA cells were enriched by FACS, and CD4+ and CD8+ T cells were negatively isolated. About 0.45 to 1 ug RNA was reverse transcribed with random hexamers. One entry per CDR3 protein, called by TCRdb with MiXCR from the immunoSEQ multiplex PCR reads. Of approximately 130,000 distinct CDR3 sequences in the sample, about 90% were seen once. The chain carries TRBV6-5 and TRBJ2-2; 7 bases agree with TRBD2. The sample comprised CD8+ T cells from PBMCs. The TCR sequence derives from a human donor with multiple sclerosis. In DNA form, the CDR3 reads TGTGCCAGCAGCCCTTTGGGAGGGTGGACCGGGGAGCTGTTTTTT. Protein: CASSPLGGWTGELFF.